Following are 8 T cell receptor beta chains from one sample sequenced in a study of blood T cells in healthy people across ages. Combining a sample-barcoded 5' primer with a J-beta primer mix, a second PCR ran for roughly 6 to 12 cycles. TCRdb ran MiXCR on the 5' RACE reads and lists one entry per CDR3 protein. The sample yields roughly 800,000 distinct CDR3 sequences, roughly 64% seen once. Sequenced: blood. Receptors originate from a man aged 25-45 years in good health.

This clonotype was counted a few times. The chain employs TRBV6-2 or TRBV6-3 and TRBJ2-7; D is ambiguous. V was shortened by 2 bases and J by 1 base, with 9 bases between the two germline ends. Germline-derived CDR1 and CDR2 are MNHEY and SVGEGT. The CDR3 is made up of 14 amino acids. CDR3 DNA sequence: TGTGCCAGCAGTTACGGGTCTGTTTCCTACGAGCAGTACTTC. Translated, it gives CASSYGSVSYEQYF.

This clonotype was seen a handful of times. V and J are TRBV6-5 and TRBJ1-5; D not certain. V was clipped by 8 bases and J by 6 bases, with 17 bases between them. The CDR3 has 14 residues. The germline V gene encodes CDR1 MNHEY and CDR2 SVGAGI. CDR3 sequence reads: CASGPVVGTQPQHF. The CDR3 DNA reads as TGTGCCAGCGGACCCGTAGTTGGTACTCAGCCCCAGCATTTT.

V usage is TRBV19 and J usage is TRBJ1-2; unclear D gene. Germline loops: CDR1 LNHDA, CDR2 SQIVND (reference sequence). Trimming took 1 base from V and 3 from J, leaving 6 bases between them. This CDR3 has 13 amino acids. The CDR3: CASSIVPDYGYTF. The CDR3 DNA reads as TGTGCCAGTAGTATAGTTCCGGACTATGGCTACACCTTC. The entire variable domain, with the rest obtained from reference TRBV19 and TRBJ1-2, is as follows: DGGITQSPKYLFRKEGQNVTLSCEQNLNHDAMYWYRQDPGQGLRLIYYSQIVNDFQKGDIAEGYSVSREKKESFPLTVTSAQKNPTAFYLCASSIVPDYGYTFGSGTRLTVV.

This clonotype was picked up a small number of times. The V call is TRBV7-2, the J call TRBJ2-1; D uncertain. With 1 base removed from V and 0 bases from J, the gap between germline ends came to 10 bases. CDR1 and CDR2 from the germline V gene are SGHTA and FQGNSA. CDR3 length equals 16 residues. CDR3 sequence reads: CASSLVDTYSYNEQFF. CDR3 DNA sequence: TGTGCCAGCAGCTTAGTAGACACCTACTCCTACAATGAGCAGTTCTTC.

The chain couples TRBV7-2 to TRBJ2-1; D might be TRBD2 (5 bases). There are 19 residues in the CDR3. Germline loops: CDR1 SGHTA, CDR2 FQGNSA. Deletions cut 1 base from V and 4 bases from J, with 23 bases between. For the CDR3, the DNA is TGTGCCAGCAGCTTAGAGGGTGGCGGGTATAACGTGGAGTACAATGAGCAGTTCTTC. It is translated as CASSLEGGGYNVEYNEQFF.

This clonotype was seen more than once but under ten times. The chain employs TRBV15 and TRBJ2-5; TRBD1 matches at 7 bases. V trimming: 5 bases; J trimming: 0 bases; junction bases outside the gene matches: 3. Germline loops: CDR1 LNHNV, CDR2 YYDKDF (reference sequence). The CDR3 is 14 residues long. This CDR3 is CATSYGQDQETQYF. The CDR3, as DNA: TGTGCCACCAGCTACGGACAGGACCAAGAGACCCAGTACTTC.

CDR3 nucleotide sequence: TGTGCCAGCAGCCAGCCGGACCGCTCAACTAACACTGAAGCTTTCTTT. Translation: CASSQPDRSTNTEAFF. The rearrangement links TRBV4-2 to TRBJ1-1; D is uncertain. V was trimmed by 3 bases and J by 2 bases, leaving 16 bases between them. Germline CDR1 reads LGHNA; CDR2 reads YNFKEQ. The CDR3 runs to 16 residues.

The chain links TRBV20-1 to TRBJ2-5; 9 bases agree with TRBD1. The ends lost 6 bases at V and 5 bases at J; junction bases unmatched: 10. The germline V gene encodes CDR1 DFQATT and CDR2 SNEGSKA (reference sequence). CDR3 length: 14 amino acids. The CDR3 nucleotides read TGCAGTGCCGCCTGGGACAGGGTAGTTGAGACCCAGTACTTC. Its translation: CSAAWDRVVETQYF.